One sample yielded the 30 T cell receptor beta chains listed below, sequenced in a study of T cell clonality in common variable immunodeficiency. Clones were read by immunoSEQ multiplex PCR, and TCRdb kept only the in-frame ones, dropping some. The sample has some 34,000 clones, none seen only once; the top ten hold roughly 6.7%. General study findings and limits: In common variable immunodeficiency, TCR beta chains reportedly carried fewer deletions and N-nucleotide insertions.

The antigens for these receptors are not known. Sequencing input: peripheral blood mononuclear cells. Receptor source: a human donor with common variable immunodeficiency.

This clone was counted at least ten times. The CDR3 end falls 3 residues outside the read, so it is completed with the germline J gene. The rearrangement joins TRBV20-1 to TRBJ2-7; the match to TRBD2 covers 8 bases. V was clipped by 5 bases and J by 6 bases; unmatched bases: 12. The CDR3 extends over 14 amino acids. Germline CDR1 and CDR2: DFQATT and SNEGSKA (reference sequence). This CDR3 is CSAAPAGVPREQYF. The CDR3 DNA, read in part, is TGCAGTGCTGCCCCAGCGGGAGTGCCCCGCGAG.

With regard to this clone: The CDR3 extends 3 residues past the end of the read, so its final part is completed from the germline J gene. The chain has TRBV20-1 and TRBJ1-6; the D gene is possibly TRBD1 (6 bases). The CDR3 length is 14 residues. From germline, CDR1 is DFQATT and CDR2 SNEGSKA (reference sequence). Trimming stripped 4 bases from V and 5 bases from J, with 12 bases between. Incomplete CDR3 DNA: TGCAGTGCTACTAGACAGGCCGATAATTCACCC. Its protein product is CSATRQADNSP. The entire CDR3 protein reads CSATRQADNSPLHF.

In its sample, this clone was seen many times. The CDR3 extends 3 residues past the end of the read, so its final part is completed from the germline J gene. The V and J genes are TRBV19 and TRBJ2-2, with TRBD2 matching over 8 bases. The CDR3 has 14 amino acids. CDR1 and CDR2 from the germline V gene are LNHDA and SQIVND (reference sequence). Trimming cost V 7 bases and J 6 bases; bases outside gene matches: 7. CDR3 DNA, as far as it was read: TGTGCCAGTATCTCGCGGGAGGCGGCCGGGGAG. Its protein is CASISREAAGE. The full CDR3 sequence reads CASISREAAGELFF.

This clone was found many times. The DNA ends 3 residues before the CDR3 does, and the rest of the CDR3 is filled in from the germline J gene. This chain joins TRBV5-6 and TRBJ2-5; possible D gene TRBD2, 6 bases. The V end was cut by 3 bases, the J end by 5 bases, with 14 bases between. The CDR3 runs 14 residues. Germline assignment: CDR1 SGHDT and CDR2 YYEEEE. CDR3 bases read: TGTGCCAGCAGCTCCCTGGACGGGACTGAGACC. Protein sequence: CASSSLDGTET. In full, the CDR3 is CASSSLDGTETQYF.

By its share, this clone is medium-sized. The missing CDR3 end, 3 residues past where the read stops, is filled in from the germline J gene. The chain uses TRBV3-1 (or the pseudogene TRBV3-2) and TRBJ2-3; D is perhaps TRBD2 (6 bases). CDR1 LGHDT and CDR2 YNNKEL come from the germline V gene (reference sequence). This CDR3 comprises 16 residues. The V end was cut by 3 bases, the J end by 3 bases, with 16 bases between. The CDR3 DNA, read in part, is TGTGCCAGCAGCCACGGGCGTAGCGGACTGACAGATACG. Its translation: CASSHGRSGLTDT. The entire CDR3 is CASSHGRSGLTDTQYF.

In its sample, this clone was seen many times. The read halts 3 residues ahead of the CDR3 end, with the missing end drawn from the germline J gene. V and J are TRBV7-2 and TRBJ1-6; weak D call: TRBD1 (6 bases). Trimming cost V 2 bases and J 7 bases, with 12 bases left between them. Germline V gives CDR1 SGHTA, CDR2 FQGNSA. This CDR3 comprises 15 residues. CDR3 sequence: CASSLSGATNSPLHF. The CDR3 DNA, read in part, is TGTGCCAGCAGCTTATCAGGGGCCACCAATTCACCC.

This clone was seen a handful of times. The CDR3 end is not reached by the read, which stops 3 residues before it; the germline J gene fills it in. The chain couples TRBV30 to TRBJ2-5, with 9 bases aligning to TRBD1. The CDR3 consists of 14 residues. V lost 3 bases to trimming and J lost 5 bases; unmatched junction nucleotides: 7. Germline V gives CDR1 GTSNPN, CDR2 SVGIG (reference sequence). CDR3 region: CAWRPTGGRETQYF. CDR3 DNA (partial): TGTGCCTGGAGACCTACAGGGGGCAGGGAGACC.

This clone showed up many times. Read coverage stops 3 residues before the CDR3 terminus; the germline J gene supplies the remainder. The chain joins TRBV3-1 (or the pseudogene TRBV3-2) to TRBJ2-3; a possible D gene is TRBD2 (6 bases). The CDR3 loop spans 14 amino acids. V lost 7 bases to trimming and J lost 2 bases, with 13 bases between them. Looked up from germline, CDR1 is LGHDT and CDR2 is YNNKEL (reference sequence). The CDR3 is CASNPGLDTDTQYF. The covered CDR3 bases are TGTGCCAGCAACCCGGGACTTGACACAGATACG.

This clone was seen a few times. Read sequence stops 3 residues before the CDR3 end, and the germline J gene provides the missing end. The chain is built from TRBV5-6 and TRBJ2-7; D not certain. V dropped 4 bases and J dropped 3 bases, with 8 bases sitting between them. The germline gives CDR1 SGHDT, CDR2 YYEEEE. CDR3 size: 12 residues. CDR3 in amino acids: CASSGQYYEQYF. The sequenced part of the CDR3 DNA is TGTGCCAGCAGCGGGCAATACTACGAG.

At least ten counts were recorded for this clone. The read ends 3 residues before the CDR3 terminus; that terminus is restored from the germline J gene. The chain has TRBV11-3 and TRBJ1-2; 7 bases are a match to TRBD1. Per the germline V gene, CDR1 is SGHNT and CDR2 is YENEEA. The CDR3 loop spans 14 amino acids. J was trimmed by 1 base and V by 1 base; bases with no gene match: 0. CDR3 DNA (partial): TGTGCCAGCAGCTTAGGACAGGGTAACTATGGC. Translated, it gives CASSLGQGNYG. Given in full, the CDR3 is CASSLGQGNYGYTF.

Partial CDR3 DNA: TGTGCCAGCAGCCCGGGACAAACCGAG. Its translation: CASSPGQTE. The full-length CDR3 reads as CASSPGQTEQYF. This chain joins TRBV11-3 and TRBJ2-7, with a possible D match to TRBD1 (6 bases). Read coverage stops 3 residues before the CDR3 terminus; the germline J gene supplies the remainder. This CDR3 region has 12 residues. Germline CDR1 SGHNT, CDR2 YENEEA. Trimming pared 5 bases from V and 6 bases from J, leaving 11 bases between.

This clone was seen a handful of times. The read ends 3 residues early relative to the CDR3; the germline J gene fills the gap. The J gene is TRBJ1-1, the V gene TRBV30; 8 bases are shared with TRBD1. The ends lost 2 bases at V and 6 bases at J; junction bases unmatched: 11. The CDR3 length is 15 residues. In germline, CDR1 is GTSNPN, CDR2 SVGIG (reference sequence). The CDR3 DNA, read in part, is TGTGCCTGGAGTCCTCGGGGGACAGGCTCTTCTGAA. It codes for CAWSPRGTGSSE. From start to end, the CDR3 is CAWSPRGTGSSEAFF.

This clone is labeled as medium-sized. The read stops 3 residues short of the end of the CDR3; the missing end is completed from the germline J gene. The rearrangement joins TRBV15 to TRBJ1-4; 7 bases line up with TRBD1. The CDR3 sequence is 16 residues long. Germline V lookup: CDR1 LNHNV, CDR2 YYDKDF (reference sequence). V lost 2 bases to trimming and J lost 5 bases; unmatched junction nucleotides: 8. The sequenced part of the CDR3 DNA is TGTGCCACCAGCAGAAGCTTGGGACAGCGGAATGAAAAA. Translated, it gives CATSRSLGQRNEK. From start to end, the CDR3 is CATSRSLGQRNEKLFF.

Many counts were recorded for this clone. The sequence runs out 3 residues before the end of the CDR3; the remainder is reconstructed from the germline J gene. This sequence joins TRBV5-4 and TRBJ1-1, with D hard to call. The CDR3 is 15 amino acids. Between the trimmed V and J ends, which lost 1 base and 0 bases, there was a span of 10 bases. Germline-derived CDR1 and CDR2 are SGHNT and YYREEE (reference sequence). CDR3 in amino acids: CASSLNVLLNTEAFF. The CDR3 bases that were read are TGTGCCAGCAGCTTGAACGTACTTTTGAACACTGAA.

The sample holds a few counts of this clone. Read coverage stops 3 residues before the CDR3 terminus; the germline J gene supplies the remainder. This rearrangement joins TRBV19 to TRBJ2-7; the match to TRBD1 covers 7 bases. CDR3 size: 13 residues. Germline V gene lookup returns CDR1 LNHDA and CDR2 SQIVND (reference sequence). The V and J ends lost 5 bases and 1 base, in that order; junction bases with no gene match: 2. The part of the CDR3 DNA that was read is TGTGCCAGTAGTTCGGGACAGTCCTACGAG. This sequence encodes CASSSGQSYE. The whole CDR3 protein reads CASSSGQSYEQYF.

This clone has a count of ten or more. The read halts 3 residues ahead of the CDR3 end, with the missing end drawn from the germline J gene. The gene calls are TRBV7-2 and TRBJ2-3, with D maybe TRBD2 (6 bases). CDR1 SGHTA and CDR2 FQGNSA come from the germline V gene. This CDR3 is built from 14 residues. V lost 6 bases, J lost 2 bases, and 12 bases lay in between. The CDR3 region is CASSKGLTTDTQYF. Partial CDR3 DNA: TGTGCCAGCAGTAAAGGACTAACCACAGATACG.

This clone was counted at least ten times. The read terminates 3 residues ahead of where the CDR3 ends, so the germline J gene completes it. This chain connects TRBV18 to TRBJ2-1, with a tentative D call TRBD2 (7 bases). Per germline, CDR1 KGHSH and CDR2 LQKENI. The CDR3 runs to 15 residues. V gave up 3 bases and J gave up 6 bases, with 15 bases separating them. CDR3 DNA (partial): TGTGCCAGCTCACCGACGGGGGGACAACGCAATGAG. This codes for CASSPTGGQRNE. The complete CDR3 reads CASSPTGGQRNEQFF.

Concerning this clone itself: The read halts 3 residues ahead of the CDR3 end, with the missing end drawn from the germline J gene. This chain connects TRBV18 to TRBJ2-5, with a weak D call TRBD2 (6 bases). The CDR3 consists of 16 residues. Germline V gene lookup returns CDR1 KGHSH and CDR2 LQKENI. V was clipped by 0 bases and J by 5 bases, with 16 bases between them. The CDR3 reads CASSPPVRRGGETQYF. The CDR3 DNA, read in part, is TGTGCCAGCTCACCACCGGTACGGCGTGGGGGGGAGACC. The full variable domain, with the rest looked up from reference TRBV18 and TRBJ2-5, is NAGVMQNPRHLVRRRGQEARLRCSPMKGHSHVYWYRQLPEEGLKFMVYLQKENIIDESGMPKERFSAEFPKEGPSILRIQQVVRGDSAAYFCASSPPVRRGGETQYFGPGTRLLVL.

Notes on this clone: The CDR3 end lies 3 residues beyond the end of the read and is filled in from the germline J gene. The V gene is TRBV7-9, the J gene TRBJ1-1; the D gene is possibly TRBD1 (6 bases). In germline, CDR1 is SEHNR, CDR2 FQNEAQ (reference sequence). Trimming cost V 5 bases and J 0 bases, with 13 bases left between them. This CDR3 comprises 15 residues. The CDR3 bases that were read are TGTGCCAGCAGCGCAAGAGGACAGTTGAACACTGAA. Its protein is CASSARGQLNTE. In full, the CDR3 reads CASSARGQLNTEAFF.

This clone was counted ten times or more. The CDR3 end is not reached by the read, which stops 3 residues before it; the germline J gene fills it in. V usage is TRBV5-4 and J usage is TRBJ2-5; TRBD1 matches 7 bases. This CDR3 spans 13 amino acids. With 5 bases clipped from V and 5 bases from J, the junction kept 6 bases outside the gene matches. Germline CDR1 and CDR2: SGHNT and YYREEE (reference sequence). Here the CDR3 reads CASRSGTVETQYF. The sequenced part of the CDR3 DNA is TGTGCCAGCAGGTCCGGGACAGTCGAGACC. Drawing the rest from reference TRBV5-4 and TRBJ2-5, the complete variable domain is ETGVTQSPTHLIKTRGQQVTLRCSSQSGHNTVSWYQQALGQGPQFIFQYYREEENGRGNFPPRFSGLQFPNYSSELNVNALELDDSALYLCASRSGTVETQYFGPGTRLLVL.

To note about this clone: From the germline J gene comes the end of the CDR3, since the read stops 3 residues before it. The V call is TRBV11-1, the J call TRBJ2-3; no definite D call. CDR1 SGHAT and CDR2 FQDESV come from the germline V gene (reference sequence). The V end lost 1 base, the J end lost 2 bases, and 10 bases lay between the germline ends. The CDR3 extends over 15 amino acids. CDR3 sequence: CASSLVLRITDTQYF. The sequenced CDR3 bases are TGTGCCAGCAGCTTAGTTCTGCGGATCACAGATACG. Full variable domain (missing parts from reference TRBV11-1 and TRBJ2-3): EAEVAQSPRYKITEKSQAVAFWCDPISGHATLYWYRQILGQGPELLVQFQDESVVDDSQLPKDRFSAERLKGVDSTLKIQPAELGDSAMYLCASSLVLRITDTQYFGPGTRLTVL.

This clone was seen ten or more times. The read falls 3 residues short of the CDR3 end, and the missing part is taken from the germline J gene. The J gene is TRBJ2-1, the V gene TRBV18; weak D call: TRBD1 (6 bases). Trimming removed 1 base at V and 7 bases at J, with 14 bases between. CDR1 and CDR2 (germline): KGHSH, LQKENI. The length of the CDR3 is 15 residues. The CDR3 reads CASSPQGHRQNEQFF. The sequenced part of the CDR3 DNA is TGTGCCAGCTCACCACAGGGACACAGACAGAATGAG.

This clone was counted many times. The read finishes 3 residues shy of the CDR3 end, and the germline J gene is used to complete it. V and J are TRBV3-1 (or the pseudogene TRBV3-2) and TRBJ2-5; D tentatively reads TRBD1 or TRBD2 (5 bases each). The CDR3 loop spans 16 amino acids. From germline, CDR1 is LGHDT and CDR2 YNNKEL (reference sequence). Trimming took off 0 bases at V and 5 bases at J, with 16 bases between the two ends. The part of the CDR3 DNA that was read is TGTGCCAGCAGCCAAGATTCGAGGGGCCCTAGGGAGACC. Amino acids: CASSQDSRGPRET. The whole CDR3 reads CASSQDSRGPRETQYF.

Ten or more counts support this clone. The read comes to an end 3 residues before the CDR3 does, leaving the germline J gene to fill in the end. This chain joins TRBV5-6 and TRBJ2-5; no clear D gene. Deletions cut 6 bases from V and 2 bases from J, with 11 bases between. CDR1 and CDR2 from the germline V gene are SGHDT and YYEEEE. The CDR3 is 13 residues long. The CDR3 spells CASTRGQQETQYF. CDR3 bases read: TGTGCCAGCACCCGTGGGCAGCAAGAGACC.

With regard to this clone: The DNA ends 3 residues before the CDR3 does, and the rest of the CDR3 is filled in from the germline J gene. This chain connects TRBV2 to TRBJ1-4; possible D gene TRBD1, 6 bases. The CDR3 contains 15 residues. V was shortened by 5 bases and J by 0 bases, with 10 bases between the two germline ends. Germline V gives CDR1 SNHLY, CDR2 FYNNEI. CDR3 sequence: CASSPDRTTNEKLFF. CDR3 DNA (partial): TGTGCCAGCAGTCCGGACAGAACAACTAATGAAAAA.

This clone was counted many times. One end of the junction is discordant with germline, which a read error may explain. The CDR3 end is not reached by the read, which stops 3 residues before it; the germline J gene fills it in. The chain employs TRBV4-2 and TRBJ2-5; the D gene is possibly TRBD1 (5 bases). This CDR3 has 18 residues. The germline V gene has CDR1 LGHNA and CDR2 YNFKEQ. The CDR3 sequence: CASSQEYGFTGLLQTQYF. CDR3 DNA, as far as it was read: TGCGCCAGCAGCCAAGAATACGGTTTCACAGGCCTTTTGCAGACC.

This clone showed up just a few times. Read coverage stops 3 residues before the CDR3 terminus; the germline J gene supplies the remainder. The V call is TRBV2, the J call TRBJ2-7; 14 positions match TRBD2. The J segment lost 5 bases and the V segment lost 6 bases, leaving 15 bases of the junction unmatched. The CDR3 loop spans 18 amino acids. Germline V gives CDR1 SNHLY, CDR2 FYNNEI. The CDR3: CASRGGTSGSYPLHEQYF. The part of the CDR3 DNA that was read is TGTGCCAGCAGGGGCGGGACTAGCGGGAGTTACCCGCTCCACGAG.

This clone was detected ten times or more. Read sequence stops 3 residues before the CDR3 end, and the germline J gene provides the missing end. V and J are TRBV7-8 and TRBJ2-3; 8 bases fit TRBD2. V was pared by 4 bases and J by 3 bases, with 3 bases of the junction left unmatched. The CDR3 contains 14 residues. From germline, CDR1 is SGHVS and CDR2 FQNEAQ. The CDR3 bases that were read are TGTGCCAGCAGCTCGGGGACTAGGACAGATACG. Amino acid sequence: CASSSGTRTDT. The entire CDR3 sequence reads CASSSGTRTDTQYF.

Only a few counts were recorded for this clone. With the read ending 3 residues before the CDR3 end, the germline J gene is used to fill in that end. The gene calls are TRBV18 and TRBJ1-1; a weak D match, TRBD1 (6 bases). The CDR3 extends over 15 amino acids. V shed 6 bases and J shed 3 bases, with 17 bases lying between them. The germline V gene has CDR1 KGHSH and CDR2 LQKENI. CDR3 DNA, as far as it was read: TGTGCCAGCTCGGGGAGGAACAGGGTGGACACTGAA. Amino acid sequence: CASSGRNRVDTE. The whole CDR3 protein reads CASSGRNRVDTEAFF.

As for this clone: The CDR3 goes on 3 residues after the read ends, and that part is filled in from the germline J gene. V and J are TRBV5-1 and TRBJ2-7; 7 bases are shared with TRBD2. Germline-derived CDR1 and CDR2 are SGHRS and YFSETQ. After removal of 9 bases from V and 2 bases from J, the junction contained 14 bases not matched to a gene. The length of the CDR3 is 15 residues. The CDR3 DNA, read in part, is TGCGCCACTCCGAAGCGGGACTTGCGTACCTACGAG. Protein: CATPKRDLRTYE. The CDR3 in full is CATPKRDLRTYEQYF. Variable domain in full (rest from reference TRBV5-1 and TRBJ2-7): KAGVTQTPRYLIKTRGQQVTLSCSPISGHRSVSWYQQTPGQGLQFLFEYFSETQRNKGNFPGRFSGRQFSNSRSEMNVSTLELGDSALYLCATPKRDLRTYEQYFGPGTRLTVT.